This TCR beta chain was found in a study of blood T cell repertoires in COVID-19. In the study overall: Both acute and convalescent COVID-19 samples were obtained from the United States, Italy and Spain. PBMCs, B-cell-depleted T cells, or T cells were the source of the cDNA or gDNA that made up the material.

The CDR3 totals 15 residues. Trimming took 4 bases from V and 5 from J, leaving 17 bases between them. The V gene's germline CDR1 is MNHEY and CDR2 SVGEGT. Methods used by the authors: By means of reference gene primer amplification, nucleated cell counts were estimated. The protocol was immunoSEQ multiplex PCR, while the TCRdb copy is restricted to in-frame clones and leaves out a portion. The DNA gave D and trimming, while V, J and clone size come from that table. The sample carries 240,000 or so clones, approximately 80% recorded once. The chain combines TRBV6-2 or TRBV6-3 with TRBJ2-5; no clear D gene. This TCR came from a woman at least 80 years old with acute or convalescent COVID-19. The specimen sequenced was peripheral blood. CDR3 nucleotides: TGTGCCAGCAGTTCCTACTCTCCTAGTGAGGAGACCCAGTACTTC. Protein: CASSSYSPSEETQYF.